This T cell receptor (beta chain) derives from a study of control samples from healthy donors and cancer patients. Sequenced by immunoSEQ multiplex PCR; TCRdb stores in-frame clones only, minus some. This table holds about 94,000 clones, approximately 90% found once. What was sequenced was blood. The clonotype comes from a woman aged 18-29 years in good health.

The CDR3 spells CASSQGRGSREAFF. The CDR3 DNA reads as TGTGCCAGCAGCCAAGGACGGGGAAGTAGGGAAGCTTTCTTT. V usage is TRBV3-1 (or the pseudogene TRBV3-2) and J usage is TRBJ1-1; D is unclear. The CDR3 totals 14 residues. The germline V gene encodes CDR1 LGHDT and CDR2 YNNKEL (reference sequence). Trimming cost V 1 base and J 8 bases, with 14 bases left between them.